A single T cell receptor (beta chain) is shown here with its context. The antigen is not known. The data stem from a study of OX40 agonist ivuxolimab in advanced cancers. Study-level results: Both blood CD4+ and CD8+ T cells showed clonal growth by week 6 at 0.1 to 3.0 mg/kg. Some patients without response likewise showed low normalized clonal expansion.

Repertoires were generated with immunoSEQ multiplex PCR, while TCRdb's copy carries only in-frame clones and drops some. The sample yields approximately 65,000 clones, around nine tenths seen once. CDR3 length equals 14 residues. Germline CDR1 is SGHRS and CDR2 is YFSETQ. Trimming removed 4 bases at V and 0 bases at J, with 10 bases between. Sample: CD4+ or CD8+ T cells sorted from blood, taken in a trial of the OX40 agonist ivuxolimab. The chain is built from TRBV5-1 and TRBJ1-2; D is possibly TRBD1 (5 bases). This receptor was identified in an adult with an advanced solid tumor such as melanoma, head and neck, liver or kidney cancer. CDR3 nucleotides: TGCGCCAGCAGCGCCGACAGCACTAACTATGGCTACACCTTC. Translation: CASSADSTNYGYTF.